This T cell receptor beta chain was documented in a study of read filtering for tumor transcriptome and immune sequencing. Study in general: Patients were around 17 male and approximately 15 female, mean age approximately 60 years, range about 45 to 85. Whole-transcriptome libraries were prepared after DNase treatment. Regarding the study as a whole: Sorted CD138-negative bone marrow cells were not purified T cells.

A note on this clonotype: What it binds is unknown.

Trimming took off 0 bases at V and 0 bases at J, with 5 bases between the two ends. This CDR3 has 14 residues. Germline V gene data show CDR1 as SGHTA and CDR2 as FQGNSA. Molecular barcoded adaptors covering alpha/delta and beta/gamma chains were used on approximately 400 ng RNA. Each CDR3 protein gets one entry after TCRdb re-called the reads with MiXCR. The repertoire holds tens of thousands of distinct CDR3 sequences, with around 19% as singletons. This clonotype originated in a donor over 35 with multiple myeloma. Sequences were obtained from a population of CD138-negative cells sorted from bone marrow. The chain recombines TRBV7-2 with TRBJ1-1, with D unresolved. CDR3 nucleotide sequence: TGTGCCAGCAGCTTAGCGGGGATGAACACTGAAGCTTTCTTT. Residues: CASSLAGMNTEAFF.